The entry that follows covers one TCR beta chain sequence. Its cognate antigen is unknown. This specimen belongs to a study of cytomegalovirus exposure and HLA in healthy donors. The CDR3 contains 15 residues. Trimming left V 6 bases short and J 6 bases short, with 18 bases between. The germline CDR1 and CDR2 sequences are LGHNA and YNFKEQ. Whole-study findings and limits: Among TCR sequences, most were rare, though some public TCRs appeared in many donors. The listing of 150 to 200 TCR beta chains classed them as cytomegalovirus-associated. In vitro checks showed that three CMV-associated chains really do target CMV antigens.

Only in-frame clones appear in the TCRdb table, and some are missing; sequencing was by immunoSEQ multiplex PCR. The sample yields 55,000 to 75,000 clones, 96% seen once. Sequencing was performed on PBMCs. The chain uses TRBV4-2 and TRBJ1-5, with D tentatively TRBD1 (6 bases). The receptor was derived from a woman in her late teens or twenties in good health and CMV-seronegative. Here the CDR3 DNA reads TGTGCCAGCAGAGGGGGGGCTGACGGGCTTCAGCCCCAGCATTTT. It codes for CASRGGADGLQPQHF.